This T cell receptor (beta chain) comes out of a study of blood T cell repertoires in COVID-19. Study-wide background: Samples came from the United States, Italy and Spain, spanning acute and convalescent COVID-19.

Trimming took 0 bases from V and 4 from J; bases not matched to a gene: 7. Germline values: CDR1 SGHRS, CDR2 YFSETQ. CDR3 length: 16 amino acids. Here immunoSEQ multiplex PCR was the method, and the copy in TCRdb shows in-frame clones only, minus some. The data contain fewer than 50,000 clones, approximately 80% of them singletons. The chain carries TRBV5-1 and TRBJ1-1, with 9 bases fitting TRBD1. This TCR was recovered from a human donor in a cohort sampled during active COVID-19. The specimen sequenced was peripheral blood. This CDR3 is CASSLVTGGGGTEAFF. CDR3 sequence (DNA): TGCGCCAGCAGCTTGGTCACAGGGGGCGGTGGCACTGAAGCTTTCTTT.